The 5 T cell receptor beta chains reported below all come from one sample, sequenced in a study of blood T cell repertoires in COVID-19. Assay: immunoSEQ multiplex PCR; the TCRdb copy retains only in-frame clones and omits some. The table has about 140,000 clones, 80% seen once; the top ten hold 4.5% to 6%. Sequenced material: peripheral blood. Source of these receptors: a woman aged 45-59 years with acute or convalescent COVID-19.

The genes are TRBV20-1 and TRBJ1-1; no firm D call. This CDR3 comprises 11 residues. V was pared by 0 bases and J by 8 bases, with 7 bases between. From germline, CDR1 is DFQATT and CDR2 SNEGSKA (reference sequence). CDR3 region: CSARDTREAFF. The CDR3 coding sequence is TGCAGTGCTAGAGACACGCGAGAAGCTTTCTTT.

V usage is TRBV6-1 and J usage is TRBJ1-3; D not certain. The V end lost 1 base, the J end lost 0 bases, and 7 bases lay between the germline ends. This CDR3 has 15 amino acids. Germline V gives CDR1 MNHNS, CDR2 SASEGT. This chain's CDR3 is CASSEELYSGNTIYF. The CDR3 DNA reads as TGTGCCAGCAGTGAAGAGCTGTACTCTGGAAACACCATATATTTT.

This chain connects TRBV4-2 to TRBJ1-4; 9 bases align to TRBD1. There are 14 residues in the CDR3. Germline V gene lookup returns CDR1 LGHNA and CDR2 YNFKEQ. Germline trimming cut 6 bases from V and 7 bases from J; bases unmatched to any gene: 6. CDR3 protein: CASRSTGGSEKLFF. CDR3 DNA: TGTGCCAGCAGGTCAACAGGGGGCTCTGAAAAACTGTTTTTT.

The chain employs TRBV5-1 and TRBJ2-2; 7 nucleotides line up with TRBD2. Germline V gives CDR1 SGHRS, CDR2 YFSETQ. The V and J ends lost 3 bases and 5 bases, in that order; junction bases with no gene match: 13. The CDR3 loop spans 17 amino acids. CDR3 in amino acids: CASSSAPPGGSTGELFF. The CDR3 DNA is TGCGCCAGCAGCTCGGCCCCTCCGGGGGGATCAACCGGGGAGCTGTTTTTT.

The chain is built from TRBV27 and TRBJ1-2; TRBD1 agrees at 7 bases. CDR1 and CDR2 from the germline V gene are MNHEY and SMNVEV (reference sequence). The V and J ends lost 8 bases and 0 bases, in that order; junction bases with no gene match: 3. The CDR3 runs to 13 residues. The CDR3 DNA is TGTGCCAGCCGGGACAGATCTAACTATGGCTACACCTTC. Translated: CASRDRSNYGYTF.